What follows are 16 T cell receptor beta chains derived from one specimen sequenced in a study of blood T cell repertoires in COVID-19. Here immunoSEQ multiplex PCR was the method, and the copy in TCRdb shows in-frame clones only, minus some. The data show hundreds of thousands of clones, approximately 80% seen once. Sequenced input: peripheral blood. These TCRs come from an elderly woman with COVID-19, enrolled during active disease.

CDR3 sequence reads: CASSLGTTGNTIYF. In DNA form, the CDR3 reads TGTGCCAGCAGCCTCGGGACAACTGGAAACACCATATATTTT. The rearrangement links TRBV7-2 to TRBJ1-3; D may be TRBD1 (6 bases). V was trimmed by 5 bases and J by 2 bases, leaving 10 bases between them. Germline loops: CDR1 SGHTA, CDR2 FQGNSA. The CDR3 contains 14 residues.

The gene calls are TRBV9 and TRBJ1-3; D gene unclear. Germline values: CDR1 SGDLS, CDR2 YYNGEE. The V and J ends lost 4 bases and 0 bases respectively, with 8 bases between them. This CDR3 is built from 14 residues. For the CDR3, the DNA is TGTGCCAGCAGCACCCGACTCTCTGGAAACACCATATATTTT. Translated: CASSTRLSGNTIYF.

V usage is TRBV19 and J usage is TRBJ1-2; 8 nucleotides agree with TRBD1. The trim removed 4 bases at V and 0 bases at J, leaving 7 bases unmatched. CDR3 size: 16 residues. Germline V gene data show CDR1 as LNHDA and CDR2 as SQIVND (reference sequence). Written as DNA, the CDR3 is TGTGCCAGTAGTACGGACCACAGGGGGACTAACTATGGCTACACCTTC. This encodes CASSTDHRGTNYGYTF.

The V call is TRBV25-1, the J call TRBJ1-2, with 7 bases aligning to TRBD1. J gave up 4 bases and V 1 base, and 12 bases lay outside the gene matches. The CDR3 is made up of 17 amino acids. The germline V gene encodes CDR1 MGHDK and CDR2 SYGVNS. The CDR3 DNA sequence: TGTGCCAGCAGTGAATTCACAGGGGCCGCACCAATCTATGGCTACACCTTC. This translates into CASSEFTGAAPIYGYTF.

J is TRBJ2-5 and V is TRBV30; D not resolved. This CDR3 contains 12 residues. Trimming took off 0 bases at V and 5 bases at J, with 7 bases between the two ends. Germline V lookup: CDR1 GTSNPN, CDR2 SVGIG (reference sequence). CDR3 residues: CAWSVQLETQYF. The CDR3 bases are TGTGCCTGGAGTGTACAGTTGGAGACCCAGTACTTC.

This chain links TRBV6-5 with TRBJ1-2; no clear D gene. This CDR3 has 13 amino acids. Germline-derived CDR1 and CDR2 are MNHEY and SVGAGI. V was trimmed by 6 bases and J by 4 bases, leaving 12 bases between them. CDR3 amino acids: CASSPWAGYGYTF. CDR3 coding DNA: TGTGCCAGCAGCCCCTGGGCGGGCTATGGCTACACCTTC.

The V gene is TRBV5-1, the J gene TRBJ2-1; 11 bases are a match to TRBD2. Germline-derived CDR1 and CDR2 are SGHRS and YFSETQ. The V and J ends lost 9 bases and 10 bases, in that order; junction bases with no gene match: 15. CDR3 size: 15 residues. The CDR3 is CATTGVAGGTDEQFF. The CDR3 nucleotides read TGCGCCACTACCGGGGTAGCGGGGGGGACGGACGAGCAGTTCTTC.

The V call is TRBV2, the J call TRBJ2-5, with D possibly being TRBD2 (6 bases). The CDR3 is made up of 12 amino acids. With 4 bases removed from V and 7 bases from J, the gap between germline ends came to 10 bases. Germline CDR1 SNHLY, CDR2 FYNNEI. The CDR3 spells CASSGAGGTQYF. DNA for the CDR3: TGTGCCAGCAGTGGAGCCGGGGGGACCCAGTACTTC.

V is TRBV10-3 and J is TRBJ1-1; possibly TRBD1 for D (5 bases). In germline, CDR1 is ENHRY, CDR2 SYGVKD. V was cut by 4 bases and J by 0 bases, with 12 bases left in between. The CDR3 sequence is 15 residues long. The CDR3 loop reads CAISVREQVNTEAFF. The CDR3 DNA follows: TGTGCCATCAGTGTTAGAGAACAGGTGAACACTGAAGCTTTCTTT.

J is TRBJ2-5 and V is TRBV19; tentative D call: TRBD1 (5 bases). V was pared by 6 bases and J by 2 bases, with 13 bases between. This CDR3 has 14 residues. Germline V gene sequence: CDR1 LNHDA, CDR2 SQIVND (reference sequence). The CDR3 DNA reads as TGTGCCAGTAGCCCTGGGCCAGGGCAAGAGACCCAGTACTTC. Protein: CASSPGPGQETQYF.

This rearrangement joins TRBV30 to TRBJ1-1, with a weak D call TRBD1 (5 bases). This CDR3 is built from 13 residues. V was clipped by 4 bases and J by 1 base, with 10 bases between them. The germline V gene has CDR1 GTSNPN and CDR2 SVGIG (reference sequence). The CDR3 DNA sequence: TGTGCCTGGATCCGGACACCGAACACTGAAGCTTTCTTT. The encoded protein is CAWIRTPNTEAFF.

This clone appeared once. This chain joins TRBV6-2 or TRBV6-3 and TRBJ2-3; no clear D gene. V lost 3 bases and J 4 bases, leaving 8 bases between the germline ends. Germline lookup yields CDR1 MNHEY and CDR2 SVGEGT. This CDR3 contains 13 residues. This CDR3 reads CASSYTTPDTQYF. In DNA, the CDR3 is TGTGCCAGCAGTTATACTACTCCAGATACGCAGTATTTT.

This chain connects TRBV2 to TRBJ1-5; D gene ambiguous. V was pared by 3 bases and J by 9 bases, with 15 bases between. The germline CDR1 and CDR2 sequences are SNHLY and FYNNEI. This CDR3 is built from 14 residues. CDR3 sequence (DNA): TGTGCCAGCAGTGAGACGGGCCTGGGGAGGCCCCAGCATTTT. This encodes CASSETGLGRPQHF.

The CDR3 DNA follows: TGTGCCAGCATCCGAGCGGGACTAGATACGCAGTATTTT. Protein sequence: CASIRAGLDTQYF. This rearrangement joins TRBV6-6 to TRBJ2-3, with TRBD2 matching over 7 bases. Germline loops: CDR1 MNHNY, CDR2 SVGAGI (reference sequence). The length of the CDR3 is 13 residues. Unmatched junction bases numbered 6, after V lost 7 bases and J lost 5 bases.

The chain employs TRBV18 and TRBJ1-3; TRBD1 agrees at 8 bases. This CDR3 comprises 14 residues. Germline CDR1 reads KGHSH; CDR2 reads LQKENI. The J segment lost 3 bases and the V segment lost 4 bases, leaving 2 bases of the junction unmatched. The CDR3 DNA reads as TGTGCCAGCTCACAGACAGGGGTTGGAAACACCATATATTTT. Protein sequence: CASSQTGVGNTIYF. The variable domain in full, with the rest retrieved from reference TRBV18 and TRBJ1-3, is NAGVMQNPRHLVRRRGQEARLRCSPMKGHSHVYWYRQLPEEGLKFMVYLQKENIIDESGMPKERFSAEFPKEGPSILRIQQVVRGDSAAYFCASSQTGVGNTIYFGEGSWLTVV.

The chain has TRBV4-2 and TRBJ2-1; the match to TRBD2 covers 12 bases. Germline CDR1 reads LGHNA; CDR2 reads YNFKEQ. The V segment lost 2 bases and the J segment 4 bases; nucleotides outside the gene matches: 6. The CDR3 has 17 residues. The CDR3 spells CASSQFTSGGTYNEQFF. CDR3 coding DNA: TGTGCCAGCAGCCAATTTACTAGCGGGGGGACTTACAATGAGCAGTTCTTC.